The 25 T cell receptor beta chains below all came from one sample that was sequenced in a study of blood T cell repertoires in COVID-19. Clones were sequenced by immunoSEQ multiplex PCR, and TCRdb holds only the in-frame ones, with some missing. Of about 170,000 clones in the sample, roughly four fifths were seen once. The sample taken for sequencing was peripheral blood. The receptors were sampled from a woman aged 80 or older with COVID-19, enrolled during active disease.

This clone was counted only a few times. V is TRBV11-1 and J is TRBJ2-7, with TRBD2 matching 10 bases. The CDR3 is made up of 16 amino acids. CDR1 is SGHAT and CDR2 is FQDESV in the germline V gene (reference sequence). The V gene end was trimmed by 6 bases and the J gene end by 2 bases; junction bases not matched to a gene: 10. The DNA of the CDR3 is TGTGCCAGCAGTCTCTTTAGCGGGAGGCTAACCTACGAGCAGTACTTC. Protein sequence: CASSLFSGRLTYEQYF.

The rearrangement links TRBV9 to TRBJ2-3; D not certain. From germline, CDR1 is SGDLS and CDR2 YYNGEE. Between the trimmed V and J ends, which lost 0 bases and 3 bases, there was a span of 5 bases. This CDR3 spans 13 amino acids. The CDR3 region is CASSVGLTDTQYF. For the CDR3, the DNA is TGTGCCAGCAGCGTAGGGCTTACAGATACGCAGTATTTT.

The chain uses TRBV6-4 and TRBJ2-1, with 8 bases matching TRBD2. This CDR3 spans 14 amino acids. Germline V gene lookup returns CDR1 MRHNA and CDR2 SNTAGT. After removal of 3 bases from V and 9 bases from J, the junction contained 7 bases not matched to a gene. The CDR3 nucleotides read TGTGCCAGCAGTGATCAGCGGGAGATAGGTGAGCAGTTCTTC. It is translated as CASSDQREIGEQFF.

This clone was seen a handful of times. The chain combines TRBV5-4 with TRBJ1-5, with 10 bases fitting TRBD1. Germline trimming cut 0 bases from V and 1 base from J; bases unmatched to any gene: 7. CDR3 length: 18 residues. CDR1 and CDR2 from the germline V gene are SGHNT and YYREEE (reference sequence). CDR3 bases: TGTGCCAGCAGCTTGGGGACGGGACAGGGGCTAAGCAATCAGCCCCAGCATTTT. Protein sequence: CASSLGTGQGLSNQPQHF.

The V gene is TRBV4-1, the J gene TRBJ2-3; D perhaps matches TRBD1 (5 bases). The V end lost 1 base, the J end lost 2 bases, and 13 bases lay between the germline ends. This CDR3 contains 16 residues. Germline V gene sequence: CDR1 MGHRA, CDR2 YSYEKL. DNA of the CDR3: TGCGCCAGCAGCCAAGGGACACAAGGGGTCACAGATACGCAGTATTTT. Amino acid sequence: CASSQGTQGVTDTQYF.

The V and J genes are TRBV19 and TRBJ2-5, with TRBD2 as a possible D gene (10 bases). CDR1 is LNHDA and CDR2 is SQIVND in the germline V gene (reference sequence). V was shortened by 5 bases and J by 4 bases, with 29 bases between the two germline ends. This CDR3 contains 19 residues. CDR3 sequence: CASSQTGGRLAGAPETQYF. CDR3 sequence (DNA): TGTGCCAGTAGTCAGACAGGGGGTAGGCTAGCGGGAGCCCCAGAGACCCAGTACTTC.

This clone showed up just once. This chain uses TRBV5-4 with TRBJ2-5, with a weak D call TRBD2 (6 bases). This CDR3 contains 14 residues. With 5 bases removed from V and 1 base from J, the gap between germline ends came to 12 bases. Germline lookup yields CDR1 SGHNT and CDR2 YYREEE (reference sequence). CDR3 sequence (DNA): TGTGCCAGCAGGGAGGACTACCCCCAAGAGACCCAGTACTTC. Residues: CASREDYPQETQYF.

The chain joins TRBV19 to TRBJ2-3, with a weak D call TRBD2 (6 bases). The CDR3 length is 11 residues. The germline V gene encodes CDR1 LNHDA and CDR2 SQIVND (reference sequence). Trimming left V 9 bases short and J 12 bases short, with 16 bases between. The CDR3: CASEDWGDQYF. The CDR3 DNA reads as TGTGCCAGCGAAGACTGGGGGGACCAGTATTTT.

V usage is TRBV29-1 and J usage is TRBJ1-1, with D hard to call. Germline V gene data show CDR1 as SQVTM and CDR2 as ANQGSEA. V dropped 6 bases and J dropped 11 bases, with 16 bases sitting between them. The CDR3 contains 11 residues. This CDR3 is CSVDTAPGAFF. The CDR3 DNA follows: TGCAGCGTCGACACGGCACCTGGGGCTTTCTTT.

The chain uses TRBV11-1 and TRBJ2-7, with D tentatively TRBD1 (5 bases). Germline CDR1 is SGHAT and CDR2 is FQDESV (reference sequence). V gave up 6 bases and J gave up 3 bases, with 9 bases separating them. This CDR3 is built from 12 residues. CDR3 loop: CASSPDSYEQYF. As DNA, the CDR3 is TGTGCCAGCAGTCCTGACAGCTACGAGCAGTACTTC.

This clone was detected only once. CDR3 sequence: CAWSDYARVEAFF. For the CDR3, the DNA is TGTGCCTGGAGTGACTACGCGCGAGTTGAAGCTTTCTTT. The chain couples TRBV30 to TRBJ1-1, with D uncertain. V lost 1 base and J lost 7, with 13 bases in between. Per the germline V gene, CDR1 is GTSNPN and CDR2 is SVGIG (reference sequence). The CDR3 covers 13 residues.

This sequence joins TRBV7-9 and TRBJ2-7; 10 bases line up with TRBD1. V trimming: 4 bases; J trimming: 3 bases; junction bases outside the gene matches: 3. Germline CDR1 SEHNR, CDR2 FQNEAQ (reference sequence). The CDR3 is made up of 14 amino acids. This CDR3 reads CASSSWDRGYEQYF. In nucleotides, the CDR3 is TGTGCCAGCAGCTCTTGGGACAGGGGCTACGAGCAGTACTTC.

The rearrangement joins TRBV7-2 to TRBJ2-1; a weak D match, TRBD2 (6 bases). The V end was cut by 5 bases, the J end by 3 bases, with 8 bases between. This CDR3 comprises 13 residues. Germline CDR1 and CDR2: SGHTA and FQGNSA. The CDR3 nucleotides are TGTGCCAGCAGCCGCGGGGACTACAATGAGCAGTTCTTC. Its protein is CASSRGDYNEQFF.

The sample holds one count of this clone. J is TRBJ1-2 and V is TRBV6-6, with D perhaps matching TRBD1 (5 bases). The CDR3 length is 15 residues. V lost 8 bases and J 7 bases, leaving 23 bases between the germline ends. CDR1 is MNHNY, CDR2 SVGAGI, per germline (reference sequence). The CDR3 here is CASGFERGPLGGYTF. CDR3 DNA: TGTGCCAGCGGCTTCGAAAGGGGCCCATTGGGTGGCTACACCTTC.

The chain joins TRBV12-3 or TRBV12-4 to TRBJ1-5; D not resolved. The V end lost 2 bases, the J end lost 6 bases, and 8 bases lay between the germline ends. There are 13 residues in the CDR3. The CDR3 reads CASSLSAGQPQHF. The DNA for the CDR3 is TGTGCCAGCAGTTTAAGTGCGGGTCAGCCCCAGCATTTT.

V is TRBV18 and J is TRBJ2-2; TRBD1 might be the D (6 bases). Germline lookup yields CDR1 KGHSH and CDR2 LQKENI. The CDR3 extends over 15 amino acids. V lost 3 bases, J lost 8 bases, and 16 bases lay in between. CDR3: CASSPGQRLSGELFF. The CDR3 DNA is TGTGCCAGCTCACCGGGACAAAGGCTGAGTGGGGAGCTGTTTTTT.

This clone has a handful of counts. The V gene is TRBV7-2, the J gene TRBJ2-7; TRBD2 agrees at 9 bases. Trimming at V came to 1 base and at J to 3 bases, leaving 4 bases not matched to a gene. The CDR3 loop spans 15 amino acids. Germline CDR1 SGHTA, CDR2 FQGNSA. The CDR3 protein is CASSLVSSGNYEQYF. The CDR3 DNA is TGTGCCAGCAGCTTAGTCTCTAGCGGGAACTACGAGCAGTACTTC.

The rearrangement joins TRBV18 to TRBJ1-2; unclear D gene. CDR1 is KGHSH and CDR2 is LQKENI in the germline V gene. With 3 bases removed from V and 6 bases from J, the gap between germline ends came to 5 bases. The CDR3 totals 11 residues. CDR3 DNA sequence: TGTGCCAGCTCACCTCTCGATGGCTACACCTTC. Encoded protein: CASSPLDGYTF.

The V call is TRBV7-2, the J call TRBJ2-2, with D perhaps TRBD1 (5 bases). Germline values: CDR1 SGHTA, CDR2 FQGNSA. The CDR3 length is 17 residues. Trimming removed 9 bases at V and 1 base at J, with 21 bases between. The CDR3 here is CARKRAGAPGNTGELFF. DNA for the CDR3: TGTGCCAGGAAGCGAGCTGGGGCGCCTGGGAACACCGGGGAGCTGTTTTTT. Using reference TRBV7-2 and TRBJ2-2 for the parts outside the CDR3, the full variable domain is GAGVSQSPSNKVTEKGKDVELRCDPISGHTALYWYRQSLGQGLEFLIYFQGNSAPDKSGLPSDRFSAERTGGSVSTLTIQRTQQEDSAVYLCARKRAGAPGNTGELFFGEGSRLTVL.

This chain uses TRBV5-4 with TRBJ2-7, with TRBD1 matching over 7 bases. J gave up 0 bases and V 5 bases, and 8 bases lay outside the gene matches. Germline assignment: CDR1 SGHNT and CDR2 YYREEE (reference sequence). The CDR3 sequence is 15 residues long. The DNA of the CDR3 is TGTGCCAGCAGAACCGGGACAGACAGCTCCTACGAGCAGTACTTC. As protein: CASRTGTDSSYEQYF.

The chain is built from TRBV27 and TRBJ2-7, with 10 bases fitting TRBD2. The CDR3 extends over 16 amino acids. Germline CDR1 is MNHEY and CDR2 is SMNVEV (reference sequence). The ends lost 0 bases at V and 6 bases at J; junction bases unmatched: 8. For the CDR3, the DNA is TGTGCCAGCAGTTTATCGATACTAGCGGGATCTGTCGAGCAGTACTTC. Protein product: CASSLSILAGSVEQYF.

This clone was picked up one time. The chain uses TRBV30 and TRBJ1-4, with 8 bases aligning to TRBD1. V lost 3 bases, J lost 0 bases, and 6 bases stayed unmatched. The CDR3 totals 16 residues. In germline, CDR1 is GTSNPN, CDR2 SVGIG (reference sequence). The CDR3 region is CAWRDRELATNEKLFF. The CDR3 DNA reads TGTGCCTGGAGGGACAGGGAGTTGGCAACTAATGAAAAACTGTTTTTT.

The chain combines TRBV30 with TRBJ2-7; 8 bases align to TRBD1. With 4 bases clipped from V and 3 bases from J, the junction kept 11 bases outside the gene matches. This CDR3 has 15 residues. Germline loops: CDR1 GTSNPN, CDR2 SVGIG (reference sequence). The CDR3 bases are TGTGCCTGGACTGTGGGGCAGGGGGCTCGCTACGAGCAGTACTTC. As protein: CAWTVGQGARYEQYF.

The chain joins TRBV6-5 to TRBJ2-7; 14 nucleotides match TRBD2. J lost 3 bases, V lost 6 bases, and 4 bases had no gene match. The CDR3 runs to 15 residues. CDR1 and CDR2 (germline): MNHEY, SVGAGI. CDR3 in DNA: TGTGCCAGCAGCCTGACTAGCGGGAGGGACTACGAGCAGTACTTC. Amino acids: CASSLTSGRDYEQYF.

The V call is TRBV19, the J call TRBJ2-5; D is perhaps TRBD2 (6 bases). The V end lost 3 bases, the J end lost 2 bases, and 10 bases lay between the germline ends. Germline CDR1 LNHDA, CDR2 SQIVND (reference sequence). The CDR3 totals 14 residues. The DNA of the CDR3 is TGTGCCAGTAGTATTCGTGGGGGGCAAGAGACCCAGTACTTC. Residues: CASSIRGGQETQYF.